A single sample gave rise to the 29 T cell receptor beta chains below, sequenced in a study of early T cells in non-severe SARS-CoV-2 infection. MiXCR was run by TCRdb on the 5' RACE reads, yielding one entry per CDR3 protein. The sample shows about 32,000 distinct CDR3 sequences, around 5.2% of them seen only once. The sequenced sample was whole blood. The receptors were gathered from an adult who was a healthcare worker with PCR-confirmed SARS-CoV-2 infection or an uninfected control (not recorded which).

This clonotype was observed many times. The CDR3 here is CASSQVTGDTQYF. Written as DNA, the CDR3 is TGCGCCAGCAGCCAAGTAACCGGAGATACGCAGTATTTT. This sequence joins TRBV4-1 and TRBJ2-3, with D unresolved. Trimming shortened V by 1 base and J by 5 bases, and 7 bases separated the two germline ends. The CDR3 consists of 13 residues. From germline, CDR1 is MGHRA and CDR2 YSYEKL.

The table lists this clonotype with many counts. The gene calls are TRBV28 and TRBJ2-3, with D tentatively TRBD2 (6 bases). V dropped 3 bases and J dropped 6 bases, with 13 bases sitting between them. Germline CDR1 and CDR2: MDHEN and SYDVKM. The CDR3 sequence is 14 residues long. The CDR3 DNA is TGTGCCAGCAGTTTTCGACTAGGGCTGGATACGCAGTATTTT. Its translation: CASSFRLGLDTQYF.

Comments on this clonotype: A much larger clone differs by one base, so this may be a read error. This chain links TRBV12-3 or TRBV12-4 with TRBJ2-6; TRBD1 might be the D (5 bases). The length of the CDR3 is 16 residues. The DNA for the CDR3 is TGTGCCAGCAGTTCGACTGGAACCTCTGGGGCCAACGCCCTGACTTTC. This translates into CASSSTGTSGANALTF.

This clonotype was counted a few times. J is TRBJ2-3 and V is TRBV7-6; 10 bases map to TRBD2. The CDR3 has 17 residues. V was clipped by 1 base and J by 6 bases; unmatched bases: 10. CDR1 and CDR2 from the germline V gene are SGHVS and FNYEAQ. CDR3 amino acids: CASSLGLAGDPKDTQYF. For the CDR3, the DNA is TGTGCCAGCAGCTTAGGTCTAGCGGGAGATCCCAAGGATACGCAGTATTTT.

In its sample, this clonotype was seen a few times. This rearrangement joins TRBV2 to TRBJ2-7; 7 bases fit TRBD2. The CDR3 consists of 14 residues. Germline V CDR1 and CDR2: SNHLY, FYNNEI. J was trimmed by 5 bases and V by 2 bases; bases with no gene match: 6. CDR3 loop: CASSETGEGHEQYF. The DNA of the CDR3 is TGTGCCAGCAGTGAAACGGGGGAGGGGCACGAGCAGTACTTC.

At least ten counts were recorded for this clonotype. J is TRBJ2-5 and V is TRBV27; either TRBD1 or TRBD2 may supply D (5 bases each). V dropped 5 bases and J dropped 2 bases, with 15 bases sitting between them. This CDR3 spans 15 amino acids. Germline V lookup: CDR1 MNHEY, CDR2 SMNVEV (reference sequence). This CDR3 is CASSPPGPRQETQYF. DNA for the CDR3: TGTGCCAGCAGTCCTCCGGGACCCCGACAAGAGACCCAGTACTTC.

This clonotype has at least ten counts. The V and J genes are TRBV7-2 and TRBJ2-5; 7 bases fit TRBD1. The J segment lost 5 bases and the V segment lost 3 bases, leaving 3 bases of the junction unmatched. Germline V gene data show CDR1 as SGHTA and CDR2 as FQGNSA. The CDR3 loop spans 13 amino acids. DNA of the CDR3: TGTGCCAGCAGCTTCTCCAGGGGGGAGACCCAGTACTTC. Protein product: CASSFSRGETQYF.

This chain joins TRBV21-1 and TRBJ2-7. TRBV21-1 is a pseudogene. There are 15 residues in the CDR3. CDR3 sequence (DNA): TGTGCCAGCAGCAAAGACTCCAGAGTTTCCTACGAGCAGTACTTC. Translated: CASSKDSRVSYEQYF.

The V call is TRBV12-5, the J call TRBJ1-1; a weak D match, TRBD1 (5 bases). The CDR3 is 11 amino acids. Germline V gene data show CDR1 as LGHNT and CDR2 as FRNRAP. The V and J ends lost 1 base and 12 bases respectively, with 9 bases between them. CDR3 protein: CASGLEGMTFF. The CDR3, as DNA: TGTGCTAGTGGTTTGGAGGGGATGACTTTCTTT.

This clonotype was observed at least ten times. V gene TRBV7-2 combines with J gene TRBJ2-3, with TRBD2 matching 7 bases. Germline CDR1 SGHTA, CDR2 FQGNSA. Losses at the gene ends were 0 bases for V and 3 bases for J; bases not matched to a gene: 3. This CDR3 region has 15 residues. CDR3 DNA: TGTGCCAGCAGCTTAGCCGGGACTAAGACAGATACGCAGTATTTT. This gives the protein CASSLAGTKTDTQYF.

This clonotype has a count of ten or more. The rearrangement joins TRBV20-1 to TRBJ2-1; tentative D call: TRBD1 (5 bases). Per the germline V gene, CDR1 is DFQATT and CDR2 is SNEGSKA (reference sequence). CDR3 size: 13 residues. Trimming removed 6 bases from V and 1 base from J, with 10 bases in between. The CDR3 DNA reads TGCAGTGCGAGCAGGGTGTCCTACAATGAGCAGTTCTTC. It translates to CSASRVSYNEQFF.

The chain has TRBV9 and TRBJ2-3, with 10 bases matching TRBD1. V lost 5 bases and J lost 4; bases outside the gene matches: 10. CDR1 is SGDLS, CDR2 YYNGEE, per germline. This CDR3 comprises 16 residues. The CDR3 spells CASSVYGTGVADTQYF. The CDR3 DNA reads as TGTGCCAGCAGTGTTTACGGGACAGGGGTGGCAGATACGCAGTATTTT.

This clonotype turned up a few times. The rearrangement joins TRBV6-5 to TRBJ1-6, with unresolved D. CDR1 and CDR2 from the germline V gene are MNHEY and SVGAGI. With 2 bases removed from V and 8 bases from J, the gap between germline ends came to 7 bases. The CDR3 spans 13 residues. The CDR3 DNA follows: TGTGCCAGCAGTTACGGTCCCGATTCACCCCTCCACTTT. Its translation is CASSYGPDSPLHF.

The chain has TRBV20-1 and TRBJ1-1; no reliable D call. V was shortened by 5 bases and J by 4 bases, with 20 bases between the two germline ends. The CDR3 is made up of 15 amino acids. Germline assignment: CDR1 DFQATT and CDR2 SNEGSKA (reference sequence). Here the CDR3 reads CSAPGFINSVTEAFF. CDR3 coding DNA: TGCAGTGCTCCCGGATTCATCAATTCCGTCACTGAAGCTTTCTTT.

The chain has TRBV7-3 and TRBJ2-5, with D possibly being TRBD1 (5 bases). Germline CDR1 and CDR2: SGHTA and FQGTGA. Trimming took 5 bases from V and 5 from J, leaving 21 bases between them. CDR3 length: 16 amino acids. CDR3 sequence reads: CASSPRGQGTWETQYF. DNA for the CDR3: TGTGCCAGCAGCCCCCGTGGCCAGGGAACTTGGGAGACCCAGTACTTC. Full variable domain (remainder filled in from reference TRBV7-3 and TRBJ2-5): GAGVSQTPSNKVTEKGKYVELRCDPISGHTALYWYRQSLGQGPEFLIYFQGTGAADDSGLPNDRFFAVRPEGSVSTLKIQRTERGDSAVYLCASSPRGQGTWETQYFGPGTRLLVL.

This rearrangement joins TRBV6-5 to TRBJ1-6; 9 nucleotides line up with TRBD1. The CDR3 is 17 residues long. V lost 6 bases, J lost 6 bases, and 12 bases stayed unmatched. CDR1 MNHEY and CDR2 SVGAGI come from the germline V gene. In DNA form, the CDR3 reads TGTGCCAGCAGCGCCAGGACAGGGGCCAATATTAATTCACCCCTCCACTTT. Translating gives CASSARTGANINSPLHF.

This clonotype was picked up many times. The chain uses TRBV5-1 and TRBJ2-7, with D uncertain. The CDR3 is 13 amino acids. V was trimmed by 5 bases and J by 7 bases, leaving 16 bases between them. CDR1 is SGHRS, CDR2 YFSETQ, per germline. CDR3 bases: TGCGCCAGCAGGCTCGGTATCGTCGGTGAGCAGTACTTC. Its translation is CASRLGIVGEQYF.

This clonotype was seen only a few times. This chain joins TRBV7-2 and TRBJ2-7; 8 bases map to TRBD1. Germline-derived CDR1 and CDR2 are SGHTA and FQGNSA. This CDR3 contains 15 residues. With 6 bases clipped from V and 4 bases from J, the junction kept 11 bases outside the gene matches. CDR3 coding DNA: TGTGCCAGCAGTTCTGACAGGGGAAGGAATTACGAGCAGTACTTC. Protein product: CASSSDRGRNYEQYF.

This clonotype was seen repeatedly, ten times or more. This chain connects TRBV7-6 to TRBJ2-1, with 8 bases that match TRBD2. The CDR3 is made up of 15 amino acids. Germline V gene lookup returns CDR1 SGHVS and CDR2 FNYEAQ. V lost 5 bases to trimming and J lost 8 bases; unmatched junction nucleotides: 11. CDR3 sequence (DNA): TGTGCCAGCAGCCAACTAGCGGAAGGTTCCGATGAGCAGTTCTTC. Translated, it gives CASSQLAEGSDEQFF.

J is TRBJ1-2 and V is TRBV4-2; 7 nucleotides match TRBD1. This CDR3 has 16 residues. Trimming removed 0 bases from V and 6 bases from J; junction bases left unmatched: 10. Germline CDR1 reads LGHNA; CDR2 reads YNFKEQ. The DNA for the CDR3 is TGTGCCAGCAGCCAAGAGGGACAGAGCTTTAGGGATGGCTACACCTTC. It codes for CASSQEGQSFRDGYTF.

This clonotype was seen more than once but under ten times. This chain connects TRBV29-1 to TRBJ1-1, with D possibly matching TRBD1 (6 bases). The CDR3 spans 16 residues. CDR1 is SQVTM, CDR2 ANQGSEA, per germline. Trimming took 7 bases from V and 1 from J, leaving 22 bases between them. As DNA, the CDR3 is TGCAGCGCCCAGATAAAATTAACAGGGTCGAACACTGAAGCTTTCTTT. Translating it yields CSAQIKLTGSNTEAFF. Based on the CDR3 plus reference TRBV29-1 and TRBJ1-1, the full variable domain is SAVISQKPSRDICQRGTSLTIQCQVDSQVTMMFWYRQQPGQSLTLIATANQGSEATYESGFVIDKFPISRPNLTFSTLTVSNMSPEDSSIYLCSAQIKLTGSNTEAFFGQGTRLTVV.

This clonotype was picked up many times. The chain links TRBV7-3 to TRBJ2-7; D uncertain. The CDR3 is made up of 15 amino acids. Trimming removed 2 bases from V and 7 bases from J, with 18 bases in between. CDR1 is SGHTA, CDR2 FQGTGA, per germline. CDR3 DNA: TGTGCCAGCAGCTTAGGGCAGTTGACCTCCGATGAGCAGTACTTC. This sequence encodes CASSLGQLTSDEQYF.

The table lists this clonotype with many counts. The chain employs TRBV4-1 and TRBJ2-3, with D possibly matching TRBD2 (6 bases). The V gene's germline CDR1 is MGHRA and CDR2 YSYEKL. The CDR3 runs 12 residues. V lost 0 bases and J lost 10, with 8 bases in between. CDR3 amino acids: CASSQDERAQYF. The CDR3 coding sequence is TGCGCCAGCAGCCAAGACGAGCGGGCGCAGTATTTT.

This clonotype occurred many times. The chain combines TRBV11-3 with TRBJ2-5; 7 bases line up with TRBD2. Germline assignment: CDR1 SGHNT and CDR2 YENEEA. The CDR3 totals 13 residues. The trim removed 7 bases at V and 2 bases at J, leaving 4 bases unmatched. The CDR3 reads CASTRDYQETQYF. CDR3 DNA sequence: TGTGCCAGCACCCGGGACTATCAAGAGACCCAGTACTTC. Supplemented by reference TRBV11-3 and TRBJ2-5, the full variable domain reads EAGVVQSPRYKIIEKKQPVAFWCNPISGHNTLYWYLQNLGQGPELLIRYENEEAVDDSQLPKDRFSAERLKGVDSTLKIQPAELGDSAVYLCASTRDYQETQYFGPGTRLLVL.

Ten or more counts support this clonotype. This chain links TRBV5-1 with TRBJ1-1; 7 nucleotides line up with TRBD1. The trim removed 4 bases at V and 4 bases at J, leaving 4 bases unmatched. The CDR3 has 13 residues. CDR1 SGHRS and CDR2 YFSETQ come from the germline V gene. This CDR3 reads CASSAQGFTEAFF. In DNA form, the CDR3 reads TGCGCCAGCAGCGCACAGGGGTTCACTGAAGCTTTCTTT.

This clonotype was picked up many times. V and J are TRBV7-2 and TRBJ1-2; D is perhaps TRBD1 (6 bases). The V gene's germline CDR1 is SGHTA and CDR2 FQGNSA. V was clipped by 1 base and J by 13 bases, with 16 bases between them. There are 13 residues in the CDR3. CDR3 region: CASSLEQGLFGTF. CDR3 bases: TGTGCCAGCAGCTTAGAACAGGGACTATTCGGCACCTTC.

The table lists this clonotype with a few counts. The chain uses TRBV11-2 and TRBJ1-2; D is perhaps TRBD1 (6 bases). This CDR3 is 13 amino acids long. Trimming removed 0 bases from V and 11 bases from J, with 13 bases in between. The V gene's germline CDR1 is SGHAT and CDR2 FQNNGV. CDR3 DNA sequence: TGTGCCAGCAGCTTAGAACAGGGTTGGATATACACCTTC. This codes for CASSLEQGWIYTF.

This chain uses TRBV5-1 with TRBJ1-5; TRBD1 aligns across 9 bases. V trimming: 1 base; J trimming: 7 bases; junction bases outside the gene matches: 3. There are 14 residues in the CDR3. Germline lookup yields CDR1 SGHRS and CDR2 YFSETQ. The CDR3 sequence: CASSLTGGGQPQHF. The CDR3 nucleotides read TGCGCCAGCAGCTTGACAGGGGGCGGACAGCCCCAGCATTTT.

The V call is TRBV29-1, the J call TRBJ2-7; 10 nucleotides match TRBD2. V trimming: 5 bases; J trimming: 3 bases; junction bases outside the gene matches: 7. Germline values: CDR1 SQVTM, CDR2 ANQGSEA. CDR3 length: 14 amino acids. CDR3 sequence: CSVSWTSGGYEQYF. CDR3 coding DNA: TGCAGCGTTTCCTGGACTAGCGGAGGCTACGAGCAGTACTTC.